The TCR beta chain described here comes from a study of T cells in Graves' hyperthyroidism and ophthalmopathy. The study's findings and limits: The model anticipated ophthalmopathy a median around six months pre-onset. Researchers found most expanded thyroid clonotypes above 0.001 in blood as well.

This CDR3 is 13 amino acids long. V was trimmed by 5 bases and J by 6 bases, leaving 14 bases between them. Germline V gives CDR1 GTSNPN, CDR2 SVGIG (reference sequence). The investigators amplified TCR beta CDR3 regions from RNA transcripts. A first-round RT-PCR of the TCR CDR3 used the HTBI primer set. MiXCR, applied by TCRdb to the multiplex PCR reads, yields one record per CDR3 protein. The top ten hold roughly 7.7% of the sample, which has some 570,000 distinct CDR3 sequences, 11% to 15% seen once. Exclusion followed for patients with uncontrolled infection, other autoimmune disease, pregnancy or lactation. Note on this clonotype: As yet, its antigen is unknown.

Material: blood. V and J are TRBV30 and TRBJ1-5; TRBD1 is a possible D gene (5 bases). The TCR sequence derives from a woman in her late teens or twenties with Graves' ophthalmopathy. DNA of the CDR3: TGTGCCTGGGCACCAGGGTCGGGTCAGCCCCAGCATTTT. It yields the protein CAWAPGSGQPQHF. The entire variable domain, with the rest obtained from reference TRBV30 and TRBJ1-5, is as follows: SQTIHQWPATLVQPVGSPLSLECTVEGTSNPNLYWYRQAAGRGLQLLFYSVGIGQISSEVPQNLSASRPQDRQFILSSKKLLLSDSGFYLCAWAPGSGQPQHFGDGTRLSIL.